These 14 T cell receptor beta chains came from one sample sequenced in a study of T cells in Graves' hyperthyroidism and ophthalmopathy. The TCR beta CDR3 regions underwent amplification using RNA transcripts as the source. A set of HTBI primers served as the primers for a first-round RT-PCR of the TCR CDR3. One entry per CDR3 protein, called by TCRdb with MiXCR from the multiplex PCR reads. Among fewer than 650,000 distinct CDR3 sequences, approximately 15% were seen once, and the ten largest hold 5% to 7%. The sample was blood. These receptors were collected from a woman under 40 with Graves' hyperthyroidism that later progressed to Graves' ophthalmopathy.

This clonotype was observed a handful of times. The J gene is TRBJ2-5, the V gene TRBV12-3 or TRBV12-4; 7 bases match TRBD2. J lost 1 base, V lost 6 bases, and 11 bases had no gene match. The CDR3 loop spans 16 amino acids. The CDR3 DNA follows: TGTGCCAGCAGAGGATGGGGGGAGGGCCCCCAAGAGACCCAGTACTTC. Its protein is CASRGWGEGPQETQYF.

This CDR3 reads CATSDLSGANVLTF. The CDR3 DNA reads TGTGCCACCAGTGATTTGTCTGGGGCCAACGTCCTGACTTTC. The chain joins TRBV24-1 to TRBJ2-6, with D hard to call. Germline values: CDR1 KGHDR, CDR2 SFDVKD. The V and J ends lost 0 bases and 1 base respectively, with 0 bases between them. The CDR3 loop spans 14 amino acids.

The chain joins TRBV19 to TRBJ2-7; 10 bases match TRBD1. Germline CDR1 and CDR2: LNHDA and SQIVND (reference sequence). The CDR3 extends over 14 amino acids. V shed 5 bases and J 4 bases; nucleotides not matched to a gene: 5. The CDR3 here is CASSASDRGYEQYF. CDR3 nucleotide sequence: TGTGCCAGTAGTGCGTCGGACAGGGGGTACGAGCAGTACTTC.

V is TRBV20-1 and J is TRBJ2-7, with TRBD2 identical over 13 bases. Unmatched junction bases numbered 4, after V lost 6 bases and J lost 2 bases. CDR3 length: 14 residues. Germline loops: CDR1 DFQATT, CDR2 SNEGSKA (reference sequence). CDR3 residues: CSAPGLAGAYEQYF. CDR3 bases: TGCAGTGCGCCCGGACTAGCGGGGGCCTACGAGCAGTACTTC.

As concerns this clonotype: This may be a read error, as it is one base from a much larger clone. Given the absence of the conserved phenylalanine or tryptophan at the CDR3 end, a read error is likely. The CDR3 nucleotides read TGTGCCACCAGTGATTCCTACTACAATGAGCAGTTCCTC. It encodes CATSDSYYNEQFL. The chain uses TRBV24-1 and TRBJ2-1; D gene ambiguous. The CDR3 loop spans 13 amino acids. V was pared by 2 bases and J by 3 bases, with 4 bases between. From germline, CDR1 is KGHDR and CDR2 SFDVKD.

This sequence joins TRBV25-1 and TRBJ1-2; 8 nucleotides line up with TRBD1. V was clipped by 6 bases and J by 1 base; unmatched bases: 16. The CDR3 is made up of 18 amino acids. From germline, CDR1 is MGHDK and CDR2 SYGVNS. CDR3 sequence (DNA): TGTGCCAGCAGACAATCCGGGACAGGAAGTTCTTATAACTATGGCTACACCTTC. Translating it yields CASRQSGTGSSYNYGYTF.

This clonotype was counted at least ten times. V usage is TRBV29-1 and J usage is TRBJ2-3; D unclear. The ends were cut back, 6 bases at V and 4 bases at J, with 20 bases in the middle. The V gene's germline CDR1 is SQVTM and CDR2 ANQGSEA. The CDR3 covers 15 residues. CDR3 in DNA: TGCAGCGTGGGGATGGGCAGGTCAGGCCCAGATACGCAGTATTTT. Protein product: CSVGMGRSGPDTQYF.

This clonotype showed up many times. V usage is TRBV28 and J usage is TRBJ2-1, with TRBD2 matching 8 bases. This CDR3 is built from 14 residues. Losses at the gene ends were 4 bases for V and 9 bases for J; bases not matched to a gene: 8. Germline CDR1 reads MDHEN; CDR2 reads SYDVKM. The CDR3 DNA reads TGTGCCAGCAGTTCGCCGGGACTAGTCGGTGAGCAGTTCTTC. This gives the protein CASSSPGLVGEQFF. Together with reference TRBV28 and TRBJ2-1, the CDR3 gives the full variable domain: DVKVTQSSRYLVKRTGEKVFLECVQDMDHENMFWYRQDPGLGLRLIYFSYDVKMKEKGDIPEGYSVSREKKERFSLILESASTNQTSMYLCASSSPGLVGEQFFGPGTRLTVL.

The V call is TRBV6-1, the J call TRBJ1-5; a weak D match, TRBD1 (5 bases). In germline, CDR1 is MNHNS, CDR2 SASEGT. The CDR3 runs 17 residues. Trimming pared 5 bases from V and 3 bases from J, leaving 20 bases between. Here the CDR3 reads CASSRLPGPRNNQPQHF. CDR3 nucleotide sequence: TGTGCCAGCAGTCGTTTACCGGGACCGAGAAACAATCAGCCCCAGCATTTT.

Of note for this clonotype: It may be a read error: a sequence one base away is much more abundant. This chain links TRBV5-4 with TRBJ2-5; the D call may be TRBD1 or TRBD2 (5 bases each). In germline, CDR1 is SGHNT, CDR2 YYREEE (reference sequence). The CDR3 loop spans 14 amino acids. The CDR3, as DNA: TGTGCCAGCAGCGAACCCAGCGGTTCCGGGACCCAGCACTTC. Encoded protein: CASSEPSGSGTQHF.

The sample holds a few counts of this clonotype. The V and J genes are TRBV6-1 and TRBJ1-5; D uncertain. This CDR3 is built from 13 residues. V lost 6 bases, J lost 3 bases, and 9 bases lay in between. Germline V gene sequence: CDR1 MNHNS, CDR2 SASEGT. The CDR3 nucleotides are TGTGCCAGCAGAATGGGAAACAATCAGCCCCAGCATTTT. Its protein product is CASRMGNNQPQHF.

This clonotype has ten or more counts. The V gene is TRBV4-3, the J gene TRBJ1-1; TRBD1 agrees at 7 bases. The CDR3 contains 15 residues. Germline trimming cut 4 bases from V and 5 bases from J; bases unmatched to any gene: 10. From germline, CDR1 is LGHNA and CDR2 YSLEER. The CDR3 sequence: CASSRLDRVGTEAFF. CDR3 DNA sequence: TGCGCCAGCAGCCGTTTAGACAGGGTGGGGACTGAAGCTTTCTTT.

This CDR3 reads CASSQDPKQARQGVNCKTGELFF. Here the CDR3 DNA reads TGTGCCAGCAGCCAAGACCCTAAGCAAGCCCGACAGGGGGTGAATTGTAAGACCGGGGAGCTGTTTTTT. The gene calls are TRBV3-1 and TRBJ2-2; 9 bases map to TRBD1. From germline, CDR1 is LGHDT and CDR2 YNNKEL (reference sequence). This CDR3 is built from 23 residues. Trimming took 0 bases from V and 5 from J; bases not matched to a gene: 25.

This clonotype was observed many times. The J gene is TRBJ1-4, the V gene TRBV27, with D uncertain. V lost 6 bases and J 10 bases, leaving 9 bases between the germline ends. Germline values: CDR1 MNHEY, CDR2 SMNVEV (reference sequence). This CDR3 is 11 amino acids long. DNA of the CDR3: TGTGCCAGCAGCGGGGAGGGAAAACTGTTTTTT. This translates into CASSGEGKLFF.